This T cell receptor beta chain is from a study of blood T cell repertoires in COVID-19. The V end was cut by 6 bases, the J end by 1 base, with 10 bases between. The V gene's germline CDR1 is MRHNA and CDR2 SNTAGT. This CDR3 has 14 amino acids. Assay used: immunoSEQ multiplex PCR; TCRdb lists only in-frame clones, some missing. The sample lists roughly 48,000 clones, 83% occurring once. This TCR was sampled from a human donor in a cohort sampled during active COVID-19. The sequenced sample was peripheral blood. The chain recombines TRBV6-4 with TRBJ2-4; D perhaps matches TRBD2 (5 bases). For the CDR3, the DNA is TGTGCCAGCAGCCAACCGGGGGCCAAAAACATTCAGTACTTC. Its translation: CASSQPGAKNIQYF.